This T cell receptor (beta chain) was recovered during a study of blood T cell repertoires in COVID-19. About the research overall: T cells, B-cell-depleted T cells, or PBMCs supplied cDNA or gDNA.

Cohorts were based on clinical histories the participants reported. The assay was immunoSEQ multiplex PCR, and TCRdb's table has in-frame clones only and misses some. Found here are under 400,000 clones, around 87% of them singletons; the top ten hold roughly 2%. Germline V gene sequence: CDR1 KGHDR, CDR2 SFDVKD. There are 13 residues in the CDR3. The trim removed 3 bases at V and 8 bases at J, leaving 4 bases unmatched. This clonotype was obtained from a man in his forties or fifties in a cohort exposed to, infected with or recovered from COVID-19 (not recorded which). The J gene is TRBJ1-2, the V gene TRBV24-1, with TRBD1 matching 8 bases. The sequenced material came from PBMCs or T cells enriched from blood (not recorded which). CDR3 DNA: TGTGCCACCAGTGATCGGACAGGGTCCGGCTACACCTTC. This codes for CATSDRTGSGYTF.